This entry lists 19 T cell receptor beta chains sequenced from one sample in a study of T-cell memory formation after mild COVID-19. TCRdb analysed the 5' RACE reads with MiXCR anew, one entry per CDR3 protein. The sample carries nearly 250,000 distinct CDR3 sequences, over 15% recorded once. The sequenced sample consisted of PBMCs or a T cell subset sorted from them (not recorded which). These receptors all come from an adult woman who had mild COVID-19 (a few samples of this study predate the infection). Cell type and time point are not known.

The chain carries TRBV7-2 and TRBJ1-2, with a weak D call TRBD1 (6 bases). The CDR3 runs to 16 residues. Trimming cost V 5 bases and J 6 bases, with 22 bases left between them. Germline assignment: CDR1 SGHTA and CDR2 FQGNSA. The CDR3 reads CASSATGTRRGNGYTF. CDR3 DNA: TGTGCCAGCAGCGCGACCGGGACAAGGCGTGGTAATGGCTACACCTTC.

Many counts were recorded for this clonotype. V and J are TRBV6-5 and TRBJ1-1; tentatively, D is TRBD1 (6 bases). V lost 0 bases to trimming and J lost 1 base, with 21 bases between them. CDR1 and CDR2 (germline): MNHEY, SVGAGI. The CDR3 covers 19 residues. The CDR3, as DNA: TGTGCCAGCAGTTACTCTGGTGCGGGCAGGGGATGGGGGAACACTGAAGCTTTCTTT. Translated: CASSYSGAGRGWGNTEAFF.

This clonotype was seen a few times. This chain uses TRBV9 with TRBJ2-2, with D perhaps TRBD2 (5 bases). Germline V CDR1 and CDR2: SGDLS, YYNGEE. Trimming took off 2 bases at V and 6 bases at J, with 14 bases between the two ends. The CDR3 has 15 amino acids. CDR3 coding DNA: TGTGCCAGCAGCGTCCGAAGTCACGGGGCCGGGGAGCTGTTTTTT. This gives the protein CASSVRSHGAGELFF.

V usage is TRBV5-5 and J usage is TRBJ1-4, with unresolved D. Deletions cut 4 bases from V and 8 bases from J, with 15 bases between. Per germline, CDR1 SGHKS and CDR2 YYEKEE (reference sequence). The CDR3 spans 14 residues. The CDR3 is CASSHDPHGEKLFF. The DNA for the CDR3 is TGTGCCAGCAGCCATGACCCCCATGGGGAAAAACTGTTTTTT.

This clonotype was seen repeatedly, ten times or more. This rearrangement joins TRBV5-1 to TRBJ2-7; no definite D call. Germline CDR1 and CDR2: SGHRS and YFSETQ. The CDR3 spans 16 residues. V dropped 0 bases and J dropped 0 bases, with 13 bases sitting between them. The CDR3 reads CASSLDPASSSYEQYF. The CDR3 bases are TGCGCCAGCAGCTTGGACCCGGCGTCAAGCTCCTACGAGCAGTACTTC. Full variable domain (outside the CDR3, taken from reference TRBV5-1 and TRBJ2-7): KAGVTQTPRYLIKTRGQQVTLSCSPISGHRSVSWYQQTPGQGLQFLFEYFSETQRNKGNFPGRFSGRQFSNSRSEMNVSTLELGDSALYLCASSLDPASSSYEQYFGPGTRLTVT.

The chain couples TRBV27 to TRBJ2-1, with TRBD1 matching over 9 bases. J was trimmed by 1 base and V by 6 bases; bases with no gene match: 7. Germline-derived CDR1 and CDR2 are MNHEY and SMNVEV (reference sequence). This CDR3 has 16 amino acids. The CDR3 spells CASRHRDRDSYNEQFF. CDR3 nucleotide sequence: TGTGCCAGCAGACACCGGGACAGGGATTCCTACAATGAGCAGTTCTTC.

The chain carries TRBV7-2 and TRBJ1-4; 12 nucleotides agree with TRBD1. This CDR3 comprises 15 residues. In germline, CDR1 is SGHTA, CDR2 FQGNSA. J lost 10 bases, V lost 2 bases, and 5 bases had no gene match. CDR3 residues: CASSLTGTGGPKLFF. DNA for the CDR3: TGTGCCAGCAGCTTAACCGGGACAGGGGGCCCAAAACTGTTTTTT.

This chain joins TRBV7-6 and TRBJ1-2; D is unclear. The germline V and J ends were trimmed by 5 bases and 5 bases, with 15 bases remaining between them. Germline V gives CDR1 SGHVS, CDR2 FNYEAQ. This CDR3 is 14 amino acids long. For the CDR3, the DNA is TGTGCCAGCAGCACCGGGCCCGGGAGTTATGGCTACACCTTC. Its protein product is CASSTGPGSYGYTF.

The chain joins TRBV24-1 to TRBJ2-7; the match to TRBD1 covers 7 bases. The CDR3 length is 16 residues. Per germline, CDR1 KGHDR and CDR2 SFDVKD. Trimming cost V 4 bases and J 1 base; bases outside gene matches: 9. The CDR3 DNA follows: TGTGCCACCAGTGAGCTCCTCCGGGACAGTTCCTACGAGCAGTACTTC. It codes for CATSELLRDSSYEQYF.

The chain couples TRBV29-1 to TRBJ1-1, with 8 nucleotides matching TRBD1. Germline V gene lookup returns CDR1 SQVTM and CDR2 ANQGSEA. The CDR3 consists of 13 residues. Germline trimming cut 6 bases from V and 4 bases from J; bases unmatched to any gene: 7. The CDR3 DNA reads TGCAGCGTCGACAGGGGACAGAGCACTGAAGCTTTCTTT. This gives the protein CSVDRGQSTEAFF.

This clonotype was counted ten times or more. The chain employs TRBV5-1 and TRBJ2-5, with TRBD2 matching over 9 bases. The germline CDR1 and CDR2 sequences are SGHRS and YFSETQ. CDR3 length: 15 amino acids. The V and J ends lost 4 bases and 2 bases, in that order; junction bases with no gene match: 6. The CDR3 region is CASSPRTSAQETQYF. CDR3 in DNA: TGCGCCAGCAGCCCGCGGACTAGCGCTCAAGAGACCCAGTACTTC.

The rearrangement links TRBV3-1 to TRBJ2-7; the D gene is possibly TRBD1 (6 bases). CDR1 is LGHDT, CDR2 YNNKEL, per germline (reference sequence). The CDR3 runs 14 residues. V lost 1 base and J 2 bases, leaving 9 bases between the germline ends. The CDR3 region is CASSQVGQAYEQYF. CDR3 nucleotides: TGTGCCAGCAGCCAAGTGGGACAAGCCTACGAGCAGTACTTC.

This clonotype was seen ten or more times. The CDR3 is CASSHGQGYEQFF. CDR3 DNA: TGTGCCAGCAGCCACGGACAGGGCTATGAGCAGTTCTTC. The chain has TRBV7-7 and TRBJ2-1, with TRBD1 matching 8 bases. V shed 5 bases, J shed 8 bases, and the junction held 5 bases outside the gene matches. The CDR3 totals 13 residues. Germline assignment: CDR1 SSHAT and CDR2 FNYEAQ (reference sequence). The whole variable domain, filled in from reference TRBV7-7 and TRBJ2-1, reads GAGVSQSPRYKVTKRGQDVTLRCDPISSHATLYWYQQALGQGPEFLTYFNYEAQPDKSGLPSDRFSAERPEGSISTLTIQRTEQRDSAMYRCASSHGQGYEQFFGPGTRLTVL.

The CDR3 is CASLREYSNQPQHF. CDR3 bases: TGTGCCAGCCTTCGGGAGTATAGCAATCAGCCCCAGCATTTT. The chain recombines TRBV2 with TRBJ1-5, with D uncertain. This CDR3 contains 14 residues. Germline assignment: CDR1 SNHLY and CDR2 FYNNEI. V shed 8 bases and J shed 0 bases, with 11 bases lying between them.

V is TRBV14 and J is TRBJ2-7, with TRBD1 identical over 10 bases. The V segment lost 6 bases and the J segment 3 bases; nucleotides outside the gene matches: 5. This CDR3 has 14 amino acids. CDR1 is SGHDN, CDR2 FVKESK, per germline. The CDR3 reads CASRGQGFGYEQYF. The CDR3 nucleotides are TGTGCCAGCAGGGGACAGGGGTTTGGCTACGAGCAGTACTTC.

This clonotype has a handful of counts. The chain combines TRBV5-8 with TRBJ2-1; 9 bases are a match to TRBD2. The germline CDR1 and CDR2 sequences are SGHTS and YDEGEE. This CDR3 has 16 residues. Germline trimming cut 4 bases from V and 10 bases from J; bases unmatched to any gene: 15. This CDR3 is CASSTGRLADTKEQFF. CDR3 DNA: TGTGCCAGCAGCACGGGAAGACTAGCGGATACAAAAGAGCAGTTCTTC.

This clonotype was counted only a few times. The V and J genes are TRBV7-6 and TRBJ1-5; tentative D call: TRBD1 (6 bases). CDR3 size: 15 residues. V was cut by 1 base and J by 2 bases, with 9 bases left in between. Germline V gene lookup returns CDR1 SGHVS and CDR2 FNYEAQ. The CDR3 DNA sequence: TGTGCCAGCAGCTTAGAGGGGGATGGCAATCAGCCCCAGCATTTT. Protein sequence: CASSLEGDGNQPQHF.

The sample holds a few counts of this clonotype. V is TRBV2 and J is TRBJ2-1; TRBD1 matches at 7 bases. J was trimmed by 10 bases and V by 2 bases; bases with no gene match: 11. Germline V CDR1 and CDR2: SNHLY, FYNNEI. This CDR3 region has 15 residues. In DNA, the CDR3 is TGTGCCAGCAGTGAAAGTGACAGGGCCCTTCAAGAGCAGTTCTTC. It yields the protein CASSESDRALQEQFF.

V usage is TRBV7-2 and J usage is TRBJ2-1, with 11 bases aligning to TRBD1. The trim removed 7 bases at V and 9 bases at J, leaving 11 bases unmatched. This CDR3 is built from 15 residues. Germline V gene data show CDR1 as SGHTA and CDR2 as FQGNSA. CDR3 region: CASNPGQGDASEQFF. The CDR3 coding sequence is TGTGCCAGCAATCCGGGACAGGGGGATGCGAGTGAGCAGTTCTTC. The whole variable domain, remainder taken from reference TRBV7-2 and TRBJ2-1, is GAGVSQSPSNKVTEKGKDVELRCDPISGHTALYWYRQSLGQGLEFLIYFQGNSAPDKSGLPSDRFSAERTGGSVSTLTIQRTQQEDSAVYLCASNPGQGDASEQFFGPGTRLTVL.